The clone carrying this T cell receptor (beta chain) has more than one count but fewer than ten. Its antigen is not known. Between the trimmed V and J ends, which lost 5 bases and 7 bases, there was a span of 30 bases. This CDR3 region has 18 residues. Germline V gene sequence: CDR1 SQVTM, CDR2 ANQGSEA. This specimen belongs to a study of post-analysis software for immune sequencing data. Study results and limitations: Patients carried 4 or 5 TRBV segments more frequently than controls did, and TRBV5-6, TRBV5-1 and TRBV20-1 were among them. Normalized Chao1 diversity was significantly reduced in patients versus controls.

Tagging with unique molecular identifiers was a feature of the TCR beta cDNA libraries. TCRdb processed the PCR reads anew with MiXCR; each CDR3 protein has one entry. The data contain some 700,000 distinct CDR3 sequences, around 64% of them seen just once; the ten biggest clones take up around 10%. The sequence came from a girl between 2 and 10 years old with multiple sclerosis. The genes are TRBV29-1 and TRBJ2-4; D is unclear. Sequenced material: blood. DNA of the CDR3: TGCAGCGTTAAAAGGACGGATTCGAAAGATGTATTCTCCAACATTCAGTACTTC. It translates to CSVKRTDSKDVFSNIQYF.